These 29 T cell receptor beta chains were sequenced from one sample in a study of T-cell memory formation after mild COVID-19. From the 5' RACE reads, TCRdb called clonotypes with MiXCR, one entry per CDR3 protein. Seen here are about 29,000 distinct CDR3 sequences, 15% to 20% observed once, and the top ten hold 1.3% to 1.5%. Sequencing was done on a sample of PBMCs or a T cell subset sorted from them (not recorded which). These receptor sequences come from an adult who had mild COVID-19 (a few samples of this study predate the infection). Cell type and time point are not known.

This chain connects TRBV4-1 to TRBJ2-7; no clear D gene. In germline, CDR1 is MGHRA, CDR2 YSYEKL. V lost 1 base, J lost 0 bases, and 19 bases lay in between. This CDR3 comprises 18 residues. CDR3 loop: CASSQVTIGQAPSYEQYF. In DNA form, the CDR3 reads TGCGCCAGCAGCCAAGTAACGATCGGGCAGGCCCCCTCCTACGAGCAGTACTTC.

This clonotype has just a few counts. V is TRBV15 and J is TRBJ2-2; a weak D match, TRBD1 (5 bases). Germline loops: CDR1 LNHNV, CDR2 YYDKDF (reference sequence). The CDR3 covers 14 residues. With 4 bases removed from V and 5 bases from J, the gap between germline ends came to 11 bases. In DNA form, the CDR3 reads TGTGCCACCAGCAAAGATGGGGCTACCGGGGAGCTGTTTTTT. It specifies CATSKDGATGELFF. The whole variable domain, filled in from reference TRBV15 and TRBJ2-2, reads DAMVIQNPRYQVTQFGKPVTLSCSQTLNHNVMYWYQQKSSQAPKLLFHYYDKDFNNEADTPDNFQSRRPNTSFCFLDIRSPGLGDTAMYLCATSKDGATGELFFGEGSRLTVL.

This clonotype was recorded at least ten times. The chain couples TRBV12-3 or TRBV12-4 to TRBJ2-7, with 8 bases lining up with TRBD2. Trimming cost V 6 bases and J 4 bases; bases outside gene matches: 8. CDR3 size: 14 residues. In nucleotides, the CDR3 is TGTGCCAGCAGAGCCGGGACTAGGTTATACGAGCAGTACTTC. Translating gives CASRAGTRLYEQYF.

This clonotype was recorded many times. The chain recombines TRBV11-2 with TRBJ2-7; possibly TRBD2 for D (5 bases). CDR3 size: 15 residues. Trimming left V 3 bases short and J 6 bases short, with 18 bases between. Germline V gene sequence: CDR1 SGHAT, CDR2 FQNNGV. CDR3 region: CASSFQTTASTEQYF. In DNA form, the CDR3 reads TGTGCCAGCAGCTTCCAGACTACCGCCTCAACCGAGCAGTACTTC. Full variable domain (outside the CDR3, taken from reference TRBV11-2 and TRBJ2-7): EAGVAQSPRYKIIEKRQSVAFWCNPISGHATLYWYQQILGQGPKLLIQFQNNGVVDDSQLPKDRFSAERLKGVDSTLKIQPAKLEDSAVYLCASSFQTTASTEQYFGPGTRLTVT.

The chain links TRBV2 to TRBJ2-7; D call uncertain. V lost 2 bases and J 4 bases, leaving 12 bases between the germline ends. There are 14 residues in the CDR3. Germline assignment: CDR1 SNHLY and CDR2 FYNNEI. The CDR3 DNA sequence: TGTGCCAGCAGTGAAATAGGGCGTGGGTACGAGCAGTACTTC. Amino acids: CASSEIGRGYEQYF.

This clonotype occurred many times. The J gene is TRBJ2-3, the V gene TRBV5-1; 10 positions match TRBD2. CDR3 length: 17 residues. The V and J ends lost 1 base and 5 bases, in that order; junction bases with no gene match: 10. The germline V gene has CDR1 SGHRS and CDR2 YFSETQ. The CDR3, as DNA: TGCGCCAGCAGCTTGTTCCAAGCGGGAGGGCCTGAAGATACGCAGTATTTT. Protein: CASSLFQAGGPEDTQYF.

The V gene is TRBV7-2, the J gene TRBJ2-7; D call uncertain. V lost 3 bases to trimming and J lost 7 bases, with 16 bases between them. The CDR3 spans 14 residues. CDR1 and CDR2 from the germline V gene are SGHTA and FQGNSA. CDR3 region: CASSFSGGKVEQYF. The CDR3, as DNA: TGTGCCAGCAGCTTCTCGGGCGGAAAGGTAGAGCAGTACTTC.

This clonotype has a count of ten or more. This chain uses TRBV19 with TRBJ1-2; no clear D. The CDR3 is made up of 12 amino acids. The germline V gene encodes CDR1 LNHDA and CDR2 SQIVND (reference sequence). The ends were cut back, 1 base at V and 7 bases at J, with 7 bases in the middle. This chain's CDR3 is CASSIVSSGYTF. In DNA, the CDR3 is TGTGCCAGTAGTATAGTATCGAGTGGCTACACCTTC. Full variable domain (rest looked up from reference TRBV19 and TRBJ1-2): DGGITQSPKYLFRKEGQNVTLSCEQNLNHDAMYWYRQDPGQGLRLIYYSQIVNDFQKGDIAEGYSVSREKKESFPLTVTSAQKNPTAFYLCASSIVSSGYTFGSGTRLTVV.

This clonotype occurred many times. J is TRBJ2-3 and V is TRBV12-3 or TRBV12-4, with no clear D. V was shortened by 3 bases and J by 4 bases, with 2 bases between the two germline ends. CDR3 size: 11 residues. CDR3: CASSLSDTQYF. The CDR3 DNA sequence: TGTGCCAGCAGTTTGTCAGATACGCAGTATTTT.

The J gene is TRBJ2-5, the V gene TRBV2, with a weak D call TRBD1 (6 bases). Germline V gives CDR1 SNHLY, CDR2 FYNNEI. V lost 4 bases and J 7 bases, leaving 16 bases between the germline ends. The CDR3 sequence is 14 residues long. The CDR3 region is CASSGGRGSGTQYF. The CDR3 DNA is TGTGCCAGCAGTGGGGGGCGCGGATCCGGGACCCAGTACTTC. Looking up the rest from reference TRBV2 and TRBJ2-5 gives the full variable domain: EPEVTQTPSHQVTQMGQEVILRCVPISNHLYFYWYRQILGQKVEFLVSFYNNEISEKSEIFDDQFSVERPDGSNFTLKIRSTKLEDSAMYFCASSGGRGSGTQYFGPGTRLLVL.

The chain combines TRBV7-8 with TRBJ2-7, with D possibly being TRBD1 (6 bases). The CDR3 totals 15 residues. The germline V gene has CDR1 SGHVS and CDR2 FQNEAQ. The V end lost 3 bases, the J end lost 2 bases, and 14 bases lay between the germline ends. In DNA, the CDR3 is TGTGCCAGCAGCTTCCGGGCCAGGGACACCTACGAGCAGTACTTC. Translated, it gives CASSFRARDTYEQYF. Together with reference TRBV7-8 and TRBJ2-7, the CDR3 gives the full variable domain: GAGVSQSPRYKVAKRGQDVALRCDPISGHVSLFWYQQALGQGPEFLTYFQNEAQLDKSGLPSDRFFAERPEGSVSTLKIQRTQQEDSAVYLCASSFRARDTYEQYFGPGTRLTVT.

This clonotype was observed many times. The chain is built from TRBV27 and TRBJ1-2; TRBD1 might be the D (6 bases). The CDR3 has 14 residues. In germline, CDR1 is MNHEY, CDR2 SMNVEV (reference sequence). V was cut by 4 bases and J by 5 bases, with 14 bases left in between. The CDR3 is CASSSHLTGYGYTF. As DNA, the CDR3 is TGTGCCAGCAGTTCCCACTTAACAGGGTATGGCTACACCTTC.

The chain recombines TRBV12-3 or TRBV12-4 with TRBJ1-1, with D maybe TRBD1 (6 bases). The ends were cut back, 7 bases at V and 2 bases at J, with 14 bases in the middle. This CDR3 is 14 amino acids long. For the CDR3, the DNA is TGTGCCAGCACCAATCGGGGGGCCAACACTGAAGCTTTCTTT. Translated: CASTNRGANTEAFF.

This clonotype showed up many times. The chain links TRBV12-3 or TRBV12-4 to TRBJ1-2, with TRBD1 identical over 7 bases. CDR3 size: 13 residues. After removal of 5 bases from V and 2 bases from J, the junction contained 2 bases not matched to a gene. Here the CDR3 DNA reads TGTGCCAGCAGTCCGGGACAGAACTATGGCTACACCTTC. This translates into CASSPGQNYGYTF.

This clonotype has a count of ten or more. This chain connects TRBV12-3 or TRBV12-4 to TRBJ1-6; maybe TRBD1 (5 bases). CDR3 length: 14 amino acids. V shed 3 bases and J shed 5 bases, with 8 bases lying between them. CDR3 sequence reads: CASSLTENNSPLHF. CDR3 DNA sequence: TGTGCCAGCAGTTTGACAGAGAATAATTCACCCCTCCACTTT.

The rearrangement joins TRBV7-8 to TRBJ1-2, with 9 nucleotides matching TRBD1. The junction had 10 bases not matched to a gene; V was cut back by 0 bases and J by 8 bases. The germline CDR1 and CDR2 sequences are SGHVS and FQNEAQ. The CDR3 is made up of 16 amino acids. The CDR3 region is CASSLAAQGARLGYTF. The CDR3 nucleotides are TGTGCCAGCAGCTTAGCGGCACAGGGGGCGCGGCTCGGCTACACCTTC.

This clonotype came up many times. The chain has TRBV11-2 and TRBJ2-1; TRBD2 matches 8 bases. Germline V CDR1 and CDR2: SGHAT, FQNNGV. This CDR3 region has 14 residues. With 1 base clipped from V and 5 bases from J, the junction kept 1 base outside the gene matches. The CDR3 DNA is TGTGCCAGCAGCTTAGGCGGGAGGAACAATGAGCAGTTCTTC. Its translation: CASSLGGRNNEQFF.

This clonotype showed up many times. An end of the junction does not agree with germline; a read error may underlie this. The chain is built from TRBV7-7 and TRBJ2-1, with 14 bases lining up with TRBD2. In germline, CDR1 is SSHAT, CDR2 FNYEAQ (reference sequence). This CDR3 spans 14 amino acids. CDR3 coding DNA: TGTGCTAGCAGCCCCGGGACTAGCGGGAGTGAGCAGTTCTTC. This codes for CASSPGTSGSEQFF. Based on the CDR3 plus reference TRBV7-7 and TRBJ2-1, the full variable domain is GAGVSQSPRYKVTKRGQDVTLRCDPISSHATLYWYQQALGQGPEFLTYFNYEAQPDKSGLPSDRFSAERPEGSISTLTIQRTEQRDSAMYRCASSPGTSGSEQFFGPGTRLTVL.

This clonotype has a count of ten or more. V gene TRBV5-4 combines with J gene TRBJ2-7; 7 positions match TRBD1. V lost 4 bases to trimming and J lost 4 bases; unmatched junction nucleotides: 5. CDR1 is SGHNT and CDR2 is YYREEE in the germline V gene (reference sequence). This CDR3 comprises 13 residues. CDR3 sequence reads: CASSGIQGYEQYF. In nucleotides, the CDR3 is TGTGCCAGCAGCGGAATACAGGGGTACGAGCAGTACTTC.

This clonotype was found many times. The rearrangement joins TRBV7-9 to TRBJ2-2; 7 bases agree with TRBD1. The germline CDR1 and CDR2 sequences are SEHNR and FQNEAQ (reference sequence). CDR3 length equals 14 residues. V dropped 6 bases and J dropped 5; count of bases not matched to a gene: 6. The CDR3 region has the DNA TGTGCCAGCAGGCTACAGGGGCAGACCGGGGAGCTGTTTTTT. It translates to CASRLQGQTGELFF.

In its sample, this clonotype was seen many times. In nucleotides, the CDR3 is TGTGCCAGCAGTTTAATGGTCGGGAGCTACGAGCAGTACTTC. It yields the protein CASSLMVGSYEQYF. The V gene is TRBV12-3 or TRBV12-4, the J gene TRBJ2-7, with D maybe TRBD2 (6 bases). The CDR3 has 14 amino acids. The V end lost 2 bases, the J end lost 3 bases, and 11 bases lay between the germline ends.

At least ten counts were recorded for this clonotype. The chain combines TRBV20-1 with TRBJ2-3, with no clear D. Between the trimmed V and J ends, which lost 4 bases and 3 bases, there was a span of 8 bases. Germline V lookup: CDR1 DFQATT, CDR2 SNEGSKA (reference sequence). The CDR3 totals 12 residues. CDR3 in DNA: TGCAGTGCTACAGCGAGGACAGATACGCAGTATTTT. This encodes CSATARTDTQYF.

The chain has TRBV20-1 and TRBJ2-3, with D perhaps matching TRBD1 (6 bases). The V and J ends lost 5 bases and 4 bases respectively, with 16 bases between them. Germline loops: CDR1 DFQATT, CDR2 SNEGSKA (reference sequence). This CDR3 region has 14 residues. CDR3 nucleotide sequence: TGCAGTGCTCATACAGGGTTAGGCTCAGATACGCAGTATTTT. Amino acid sequence: CSAHTGLGSDTQYF.

The table lists this clonotype with many counts. J is TRBJ2-1 and V is TRBV2, with 11 bases lining up with TRBD2. The V gene's germline CDR1 is SNHLY and CDR2 FYNNEI. The CDR3 length is 18 residues. V gave up 4 bases and J gave up 2 bases; unmatched junction bases: 10. The chain's CDR3 is CASSVLSGRAEPYNEQFF. CDR3 DNA sequence: TGTGCCAGCAGTGTCCTTAGCGGGAGGGCCGAACCCTACAATGAGCAGTTCTTC.

This clonotype was seen repeatedly, ten times or more. The rearrangement uses TRBV20-1 and TRBJ2-7; tentative D call: TRBD2 (6 bases). The germline V gene encodes CDR1 DFQATT and CDR2 SNEGSKA (reference sequence). This CDR3 contains 12 residues. The V end lost 5 bases, the J end lost 5 bases, and 13 bases lay between the germline ends. CDR3 region: CSAYGDSHEQYF. The CDR3 bases are TGCAGTGCTTACGGGGACTCTCACGAGCAGTACTTC.

The chain joins TRBV18 to TRBJ1-1, with 9 bases that match TRBD1. Germline V gene sequence: CDR1 KGHSH, CDR2 LQKENI. The CDR3 runs to 16 residues. V gave up 6 bases and J gave up 3 bases; unmatched junction bases: 11. This chain's CDR3 is CASSPPDRGGYTEAFF. In DNA, the CDR3 is TGTGCCAGCTCTCCCCCGGACAGGGGCGGATACACTGAAGCTTTCTTT.

This clonotype has a count of ten or more. J is TRBJ2-5 and V is TRBV18; 7 bases are shared with TRBD2. J was trimmed by 1 base and V by 4 bases; bases with no gene match: 9. Germline V gene sequence: CDR1 KGHSH, CDR2 LQKENI. CDR3 length: 16 amino acids. In DNA, the CDR3 is TGTGCCAGCTCACTGACAATGCTAGCGGCCCAAGAGACCCAGTACTTC. Translated, it gives CASSLTMLAAQETQYF.

Many counts were recorded for this clonotype. J is TRBJ2-7 and V is TRBV7-9, with TRBD2 identical over 14 bases. The V and J ends lost 5 bases and 6 bases, in that order; junction bases with no gene match: 3. This CDR3 region has 14 residues. Germline-derived CDR1 and CDR2 are SEHNR and FQNEAQ (reference sequence). CDR3 loop: CASSPGTSGSEQYF. CDR3 nucleotides: TGTGCCAGCAGCCCTGGGACTAGCGGGAGCGAGCAGTACTTC. Supplemented by reference TRBV7-9 and TRBJ2-7, the full variable domain reads DTGVSQNPRHKITKRGQNVTFRCDPISEHNRLYWYRQTLGQGPEFLTYFQNEAQLEKSRLLSDRFSAERPKGSFSTLEIQRTEQGDSAMYLCASSPGTSGSEQYFGPGTRLTVT.

This clonotype was seen repeatedly, ten times or more. The chain has TRBV12-3 or TRBV12-4 and TRBJ2-7; no firm D call. V gave up 7 bases and J gave up 1 base, with 11 bases separating them. This CDR3 is 13 amino acids long. Here the CDR3 reads CASTRLGSYEQYF. In DNA form, the CDR3 reads TGTGCCAGCACCCGACTTGGGTCCTACGAGCAGTACTTC.